What follows are 23 T cell receptor beta chains derived from one specimen sequenced in a study of shared clonotypes between healthy human individuals. Clones were sequenced by immunoSEQ multiplex PCR, and TCRdb holds only the in-frame ones, with some missing. The sample has roughly 2.2 million clones, 85% to 95% seen once. Input material: naive CD4+ T cells from PBMCs. Subset noted: CD45RA+ positively selected. These receptor sequences come from a man between 18 and 35 years old in good health. Some clones in this sample may be carry-over from other donors' samples.

The chain employs TRBV2 and TRBJ2-7, with D perhaps given as TRBD1 or TRBD2 (5 bases each). The V gene's germline CDR1 is SNHLY and CDR2 FYNNEI. The length of the CDR3 is 12 residues. V was trimmed by 6 bases and J by 6 bases, leaving 12 bases between them. The CDR3 DNA follows: TGTGCCAGCAGCGGGGACGAACTCGAGCAGTACTTC. It translates to CASSGDELEQYF. Complete variable domain (other parts from reference TRBV2 and TRBJ2-7): EPEVTQTPSHQVTQMGQEVILRCVPISNHLYFYWYRQILGQKVEFLVSFYNNEISEKSEIFDDQFSVERPDGSNFTLKIRSTKLEDSAMYFCASSGDELEQYFGPGTRLTVT.

V is TRBV7-9 and J is TRBJ2-1; D call uncertain. Germline loops: CDR1 SEHNR, CDR2 FQNEAQ (reference sequence). There are 12 residues in the CDR3. V shed 5 bases and J shed 6 bases, with 8 bases lying between them. The CDR3 loop reads CASSAPSNEQFF. CDR3 DNA: TGTGCCAGCAGCGCCCCCTCCAATGAGCAGTTCTTC.

V and J are TRBV6-5 and TRBJ2-7; 10 nucleotides line up with TRBD2. The CDR3 length is 13 residues. J lost 4 bases, V lost 8 bases, and 5 bases had no gene match. The germline V gene encodes CDR1 MNHEY and CDR2 SVGAGI. CDR3 in amino acids: CASAPGLAYEQYF. CDR3 nucleotide sequence: TGTGCCAGCGCCCCGGGACTAGCGTACGAGCAGTACTTC.

V gene TRBV28 combines with J gene TRBJ1-2, with 10 bases lining up with TRBD1. Germline CDR1 and CDR2: MDHEN and SYDVKM. J lost 8 bases, V lost 5 bases, and 11 bases had no gene match. The CDR3 length is 15 residues. CDR3 in amino acids: CASSEPGQGIGGYTF. CDR3 bases: TGTGCCAGCAGTGAACCGGGACAGGGGATAGGCGGCTACACCTTC.

V is TRBV6-1 and J is TRBJ2-1; a possible D gene is TRBD2 (7 bases). This CDR3 comprises 16 residues. CDR1 is MNHNS, CDR2 SASEGT, per germline. The V gene lost 2 bases and the J gene lost 2 bases, with 13 bases spanning the gap. In DNA form, the CDR3 reads TGTGCCAGCAGTGAAATGGGGGGGCGGACCTACAATGAGCAGTTCTTC. It yields the protein CASSEMGGRTYNEQFF.

V is TRBV15 and J is TRBJ2-1; 7 nucleotides line up with TRBD1. The J segment lost 6 bases and the V segment lost 3 bases, leaving 14 bases of the junction unmatched. Germline CDR1 reads LNHNV; CDR2 reads YYDKDF (reference sequence). The CDR3 has 17 residues. Here the CDR3 reads CATSRAGTTSGGNEQFF. The CDR3 coding sequence is TGTGCCACCAGCAGGGCCGGGACGACCTCAGGGGGCAATGAGCAGTTCTTC.

The chain carries TRBV25-1 and TRBJ1-1; no firm D call. Trimming took off 2 bases at V and 0 bases at J, with 13 bases between the two ends. The CDR3 length is 16 residues. Germline-derived CDR1 and CDR2 are MGHDK and SYGVNS. CDR3 nucleotides: TGTGCCAGCAGTGAACAGGACGGATACATGAACACTGAAGCTTTCTTT. This codes for CASSEQDGYMNTEAFF.

The chain employs TRBV28 and TRBJ2-7, with 10 bases identical to TRBD1. Germline CDR1 is MDHEN and CDR2 is SYDVKM. J gave up 3 bases and V 5 bases, and 4 bases lay outside the gene matches. The CDR3 consists of 14 residues. The CDR3 sequence is CASSLDRGDYEQYF. The CDR3 nucleotides are TGTGCCAGCAGTCTGGACAGGGGGGACTACGAGCAGTACTTC.

The J gene is TRBJ2-3, the V gene TRBV7-2; tentatively, D is TRBD2 (6 bases). Germline V CDR1 and CDR2: SGHTA, FQGNSA. This CDR3 is 15 amino acids long. V was shortened by 0 bases and J by 1 base, with 8 bases between the two germline ends. CDR3 nucleotides: TGTGCCAGCAGCTTAGCGCGGGGTGGCACAGATACGCAGTATTTT. Its protein is CASSLARGGTDTQYF.

The genes are TRBV18 and TRBJ1-4, with 10 bases identical to TRBD1. Germline V lookup: CDR1 KGHSH, CDR2 LQKENI. The CDR3 has 17 amino acids. The V gene end was trimmed by 0 bases and the J gene end by 5 bases; junction bases not matched to a gene: 6. CDR3: CASSPPAGDRGNEKLFF. The CDR3 nucleotides read TGTGCCAGCTCACCACCCGCAGGGGACAGGGGCAATGAAAAACTGTTTTTT.

The chain recombines TRBV13 with TRBJ2-7, with 11 bases aligning to TRBD2. V was pared by 5 bases and J by 3 bases, with 3 bases of the junction left unmatched. The CDR3 spans 14 residues. CDR1 is PRHDT, CDR2 FYEKMQ, per germline (reference sequence). The CDR3 loop reads CASSPTSGSYEQYF. DNA for the CDR3: TGTGCCAGCAGCCCAACTAGCGGGAGCTACGAGCAGTACTTC.

The chain links TRBV2 to TRBJ2-1; perhaps TRBD2 as D (6 bases). In germline, CDR1 is SNHLY, CDR2 FYNNEI. CDR3 length: 12 residues. V shed 3 bases and J shed 15 bases, with 15 bases lying between them. Here the CDR3 DNA reads TGTGCCAGCAGTGACGGGAGAACCAAGGGGTTCTTC. Translation: CASSDGRTKGFF. Full variable domain (outside the CDR3, taken from reference TRBV2 and TRBJ2-1): EPEVTQTPSHQVTQMGQEVILRCVPISNHLYFYWYRQILGQKVEFLVSFYNNEISEKSEIFDDQFSVERPDGSNFTLKIRSTKLEDSAMYFCASSDGRTKGFFGPGTRLTVL.

The chain uses TRBV19 and TRBJ1-2, with 9 nucleotides matching TRBD1. Germline lookup yields CDR1 LNHDA and CDR2 SQIVND (reference sequence). Germline trimming cut 3 bases from V and 4 bases from J; bases unmatched to any gene: 15. The CDR3 runs 18 residues. The CDR3 sequence: CASSIREPTRTGVYGYTF. The CDR3 DNA follows: TGTGCCAGTAGTATTCGGGAGCCTACTCGGACAGGGGTCTATGGCTACACCTTC.

This rearrangement joins TRBV5-6 to TRBJ2-2; possibly TRBD1 for D (6 bases). Germline values: CDR1 SGHDT, CDR2 YYEEEE. Trimming removed 0 bases at V and 5 bases at J, with 11 bases between. The CDR3 length is 15 residues. CDR3 sequence: CASSLGQVLTGELFF. For the CDR3, the DNA is TGTGCCAGCAGCTTGGGACAGGTTTTGACCGGGGAGCTGTTTTTT.

The gene calls are TRBV18 and TRBJ2-1; D gene unclear. The V gene lost 1 base and the J gene lost 10 bases, with 8 bases spanning the gap. From germline, CDR1 is KGHSH and CDR2 LQKENI. The CDR3 is 12 residues long. The CDR3 coding sequence is TGTGCCAGCTCACCACTTAGTGGAGAGCAGTTCTTC. It encodes CASSPLSGEQFF.

The CDR3 reads CASSRVWQPQHF. The CDR3 nucleotides are TGTGCCAGCAGCAGGGTTTGGCAGCCCCAGCATTTT. The V and J genes are TRBV6-1 and TRBJ1-5; tentative D call: TRBD1 (5 bases). Germline V gives CDR1 MNHNS, CDR2 SASEGT. V gave up 6 bases and J gave up 7 bases, with 10 bases separating them. CDR3 size: 12 residues.

In regard to this clone: Within the sample, other DNA sequences also encode this same CDR3. The V and J genes are TRBV5-1 and TRBJ2-2; D not resolved. CDR1 and CDR2 (germline): SGHRS, YFSETQ. Trimming cost V 1 base and J 0 bases, with 7 bases left between them. This CDR3 comprises 15 residues. CDR3 region: CASSLLASNTGELFF. Here the CDR3 DNA reads TGCGCCAGCAGCTTGTTAGCTTCGAACACCGGGGAGCTGTTTTTT.

J is TRBJ2-7 and V is TRBV5-1; D remains ambiguous. With 0 bases removed from V and 1 base from J, the gap between germline ends came to 11 bases. From germline, CDR1 is SGHRS and CDR2 YFSETQ. The CDR3 covers 15 residues. The DNA of the CDR3 is TGCGCCAGCAGCTTGGTATCGGAAGGGTCCTACGAGCAGTACTTC. This sequence encodes CASSLVSEGSYEQYF.

The chain links TRBV4-3 to TRBJ2-4; the D gene is possibly TRBD1 (5 bases). There are 13 residues in the CDR3. Deletions cut 5 bases from V and 7 bases from J, with 12 bases between. Germline loops: CDR1 LGHNA, CDR2 YSLEER. CDR3 nucleotide sequence: TGCGCCAGCAGCTATGGGGCGGCGAACATTCAGTACTTC. Amino acid sequence: CASSYGAANIQYF.

V usage is TRBV10-3 and J usage is TRBJ2-1; 11 bases agree with TRBD2. CDR1 and CDR2 (germline): ENHRY, SYGVKD. V was clipped by 4 bases and J by 6 bases; unmatched bases: 5. This CDR3 has 15 amino acids. In DNA, the CDR3 is TGTGCCATCAGTGTCTCCCTAGCGGGAGGCAATGAGCAGTTCTTC. It encodes CAISVSLAGGNEQFF.

This chain joins TRBV11-2 and TRBJ2-1, with D possibly being TRBD2 (6 bases). This CDR3 has 16 amino acids. Germline loops: CDR1 SGHAT, CDR2 FQNNGV. Trimming removed 6 bases at V and 1 base at J, with 16 bases between. CDR3 sequence: CASRFYGSGSYNEQFF. The CDR3 DNA is TGTGCCAGCAGATTCTACGGGAGTGGTTCCTACAATGAGCAGTTCTTC.

This rearrangement joins TRBV6-4 to TRBJ2-2; no firm D call. This CDR3 has 13 amino acids. Trimming stripped 2 bases from V and 2 bases from J, with 3 bases between. Germline loops: CDR1 MRHNA, CDR2 SNTAGT. The CDR3 is CASSDPNTGELFF. The CDR3 coding sequence is TGTGCCAGCAGTGACCCCAACACCGGGGAGCTGTTTTTT.

The chain recombines TRBV5-5 with TRBJ1-1, with D perhaps matching TRBD1 (5 bases). The V gene lost 3 bases and the J gene lost 1 base, with 10 bases spanning the gap. The CDR3 runs to 14 residues. Germline assignment: CDR1 SGHKS and CDR2 YYEKEE (reference sequence). The CDR3 reads CASSWDPRNTEAFF. CDR3 nucleotide sequence: TGTGCCAGCAGCTGGGACCCCCGGAACACTGAAGCTTTCTTT.